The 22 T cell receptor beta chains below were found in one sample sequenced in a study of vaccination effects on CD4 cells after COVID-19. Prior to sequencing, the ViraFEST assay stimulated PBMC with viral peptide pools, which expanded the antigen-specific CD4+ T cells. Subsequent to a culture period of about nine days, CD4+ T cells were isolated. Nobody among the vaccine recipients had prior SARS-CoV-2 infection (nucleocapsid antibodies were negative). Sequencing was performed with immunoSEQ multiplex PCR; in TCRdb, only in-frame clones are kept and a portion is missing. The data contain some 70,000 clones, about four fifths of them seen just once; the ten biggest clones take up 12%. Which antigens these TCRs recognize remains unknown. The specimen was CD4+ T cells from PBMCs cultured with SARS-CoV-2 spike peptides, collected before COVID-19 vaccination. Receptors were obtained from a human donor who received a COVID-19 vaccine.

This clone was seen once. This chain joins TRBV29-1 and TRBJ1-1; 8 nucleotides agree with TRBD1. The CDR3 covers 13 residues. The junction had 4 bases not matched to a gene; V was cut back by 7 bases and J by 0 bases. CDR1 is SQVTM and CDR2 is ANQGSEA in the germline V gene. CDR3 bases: TGCAGCGCGTGGGACAGGTTGAACACTGAAGCTTTCTTT. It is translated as CSAWDRLNTEAFF.

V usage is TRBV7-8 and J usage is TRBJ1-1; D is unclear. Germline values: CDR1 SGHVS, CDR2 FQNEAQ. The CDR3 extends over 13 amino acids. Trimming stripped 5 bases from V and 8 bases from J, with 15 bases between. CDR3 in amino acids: CASSVPSGTEAFF. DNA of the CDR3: TGTGCCAGCAGCGTACCCAGCGGAACCGAAGCTTTCTTT.

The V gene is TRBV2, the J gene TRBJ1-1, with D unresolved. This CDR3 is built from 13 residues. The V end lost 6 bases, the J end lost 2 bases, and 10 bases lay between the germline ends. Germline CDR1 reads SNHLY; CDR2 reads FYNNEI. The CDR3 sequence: CASRKDLNTEAFF. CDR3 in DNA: TGTGCCAGCAGGAAGGACCTAAACACTGAAGCTTTCTTT.

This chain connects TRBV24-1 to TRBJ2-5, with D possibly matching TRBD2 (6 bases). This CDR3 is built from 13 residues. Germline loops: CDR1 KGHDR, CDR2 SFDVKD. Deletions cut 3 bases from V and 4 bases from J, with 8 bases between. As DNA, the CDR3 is TGTGCCACCAGTGATCCCGGGAGAGAGACCCAGTACTTC. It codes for CATSDPGRETQYF.

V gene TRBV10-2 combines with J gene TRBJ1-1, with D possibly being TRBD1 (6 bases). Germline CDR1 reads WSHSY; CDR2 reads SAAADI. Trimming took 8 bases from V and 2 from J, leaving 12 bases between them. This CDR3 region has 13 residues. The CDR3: CASCRGYNTEAFF. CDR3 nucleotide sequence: TGCGCCAGCTGTAGGGGGTATAACACTGAAGCTTTCTTT.

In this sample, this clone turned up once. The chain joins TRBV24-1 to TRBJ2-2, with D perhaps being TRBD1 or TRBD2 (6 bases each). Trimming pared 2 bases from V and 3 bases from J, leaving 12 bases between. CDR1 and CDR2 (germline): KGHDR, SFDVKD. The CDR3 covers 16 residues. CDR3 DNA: TGTGCCACCAGTGATTCGGGGGCGCGGGACACCGGGGAGCTGTTTTTT. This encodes CATSDSGARDTGELFF.

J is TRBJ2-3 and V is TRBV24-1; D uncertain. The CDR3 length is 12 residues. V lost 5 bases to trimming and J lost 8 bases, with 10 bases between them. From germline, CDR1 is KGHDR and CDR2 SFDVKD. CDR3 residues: CATSAGEGTQYF. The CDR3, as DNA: TGTGCCACCAGTGCTGGCGAAGGTACGCAGTATTTT.

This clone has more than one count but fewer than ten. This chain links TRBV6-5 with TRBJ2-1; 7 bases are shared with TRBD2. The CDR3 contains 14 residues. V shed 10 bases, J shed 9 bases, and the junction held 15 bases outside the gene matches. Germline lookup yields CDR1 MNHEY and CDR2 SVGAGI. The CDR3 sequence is CATYLGLGPVEQFF. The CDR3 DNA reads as TGTGCCACCTACCTCGGACTAGGACCGGTTGAGCAGTTCTTC.

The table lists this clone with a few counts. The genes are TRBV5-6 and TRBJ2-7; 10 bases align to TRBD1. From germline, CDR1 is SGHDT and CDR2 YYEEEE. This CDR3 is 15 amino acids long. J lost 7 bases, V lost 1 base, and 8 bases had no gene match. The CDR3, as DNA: TGTGCCAGCAGCTTGTACGGGACAGGGGTGTTAGAGCAGTACGTC. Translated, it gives CASSLYGTGVLEQYV.

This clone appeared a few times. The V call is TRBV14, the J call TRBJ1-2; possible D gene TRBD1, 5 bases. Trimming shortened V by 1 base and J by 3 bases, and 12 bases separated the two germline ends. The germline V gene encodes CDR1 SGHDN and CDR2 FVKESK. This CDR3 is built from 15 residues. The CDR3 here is CASSQVGDGYYGYTF. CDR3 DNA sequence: TGTGCCAGCAGCCAAGTGGGGGACGGATACTATGGCTACACCTTC.

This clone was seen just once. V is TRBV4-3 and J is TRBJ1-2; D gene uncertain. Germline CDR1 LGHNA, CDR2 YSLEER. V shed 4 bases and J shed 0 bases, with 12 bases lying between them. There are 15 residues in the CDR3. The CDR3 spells CASSPVGGANYGYTF. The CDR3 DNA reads TGCGCCAGCAGCCCAGTGGGCGGTGCTAACTATGGCTACACCTTC.

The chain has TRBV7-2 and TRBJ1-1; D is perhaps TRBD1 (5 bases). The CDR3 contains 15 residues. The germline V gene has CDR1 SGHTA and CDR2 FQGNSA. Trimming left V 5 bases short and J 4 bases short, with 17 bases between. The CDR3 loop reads CASSGGAGPGTEAFF. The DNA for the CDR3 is TGTGCCAGCAGCGGCGGTGCAGGGCCGGGCACTGAAGCTTTCTTT.

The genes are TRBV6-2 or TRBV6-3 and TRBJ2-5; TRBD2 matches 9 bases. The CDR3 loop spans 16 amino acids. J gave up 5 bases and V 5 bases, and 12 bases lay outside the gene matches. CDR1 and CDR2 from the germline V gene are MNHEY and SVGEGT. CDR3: CASSTGTSIFGETQYF. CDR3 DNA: TGTGCCAGCAGTACTGGGACTAGCATCTTTGGGGAGACCCAGTACTTC.

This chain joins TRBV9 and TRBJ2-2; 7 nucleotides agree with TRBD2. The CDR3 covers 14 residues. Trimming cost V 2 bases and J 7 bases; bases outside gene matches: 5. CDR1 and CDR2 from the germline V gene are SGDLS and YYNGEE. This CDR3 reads CASSVGLDSGELFF. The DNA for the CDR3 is TGTGCCAGCAGCGTCGGACTAGACAGCGGGGAGCTGTTTTTT. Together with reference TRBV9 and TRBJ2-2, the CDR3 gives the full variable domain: DSGVTQTPKHLITATGQRVTLRCSPRSGDLSVYWYQQSLDQGLQFLIQYYNGEERAKGNILERFSAQQFPDLHSELNLSSLELGDSALYFCASSVGLDSGELFFGEGSRLTVL.

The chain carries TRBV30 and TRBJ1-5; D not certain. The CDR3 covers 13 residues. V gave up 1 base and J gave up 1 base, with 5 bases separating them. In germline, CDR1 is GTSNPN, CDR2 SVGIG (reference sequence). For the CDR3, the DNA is TGTGCCTGGAGTGCCTCCAGCAATCAGCCCCAGCATTTT. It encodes CAWSASSNQPQHF.

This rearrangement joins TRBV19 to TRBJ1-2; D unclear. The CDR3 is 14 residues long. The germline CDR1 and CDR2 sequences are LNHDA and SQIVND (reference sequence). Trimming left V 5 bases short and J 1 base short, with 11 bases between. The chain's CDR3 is CASSSGGINYGYTF. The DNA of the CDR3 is TGTGCCAGTAGTTCCGGAGGAATTAACTATGGCTACACCTTC. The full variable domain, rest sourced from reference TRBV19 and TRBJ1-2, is DGGITQSPKYLFRKEGQNVTLSCEQNLNHDAMYWYRQDPGQGLRLIYYSQIVNDFQKGDIAEGYSVSREKKESFPLTVTSAQKNPTAFYLCASSSGGINYGYTFGSGTRLTVV.

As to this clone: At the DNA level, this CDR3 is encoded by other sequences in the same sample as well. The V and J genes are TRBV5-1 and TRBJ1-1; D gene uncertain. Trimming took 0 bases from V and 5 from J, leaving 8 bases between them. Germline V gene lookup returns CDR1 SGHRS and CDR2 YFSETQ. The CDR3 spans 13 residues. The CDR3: CASSLAGDTEAFF. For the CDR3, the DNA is TGCGCCAGCAGCTTGGCCGGAGATACTGAAGCTTTCTTT.

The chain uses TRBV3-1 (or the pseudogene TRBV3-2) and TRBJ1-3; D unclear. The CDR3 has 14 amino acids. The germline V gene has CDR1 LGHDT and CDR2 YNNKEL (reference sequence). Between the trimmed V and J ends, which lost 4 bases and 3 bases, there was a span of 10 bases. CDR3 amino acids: CASSPMWSGNTIYF. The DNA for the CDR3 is TGTGCCAGCAGCCCAATGTGGAGTGGAAACACCATATATTTT.

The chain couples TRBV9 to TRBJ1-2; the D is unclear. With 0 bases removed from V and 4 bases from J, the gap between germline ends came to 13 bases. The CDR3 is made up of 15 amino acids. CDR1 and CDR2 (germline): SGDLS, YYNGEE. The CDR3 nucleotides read TGTGCCAGCAGCGTAGCGGGGTGGTCCAGCTATGGCTACACCTTC. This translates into CASSVAGWSSYGYTF.

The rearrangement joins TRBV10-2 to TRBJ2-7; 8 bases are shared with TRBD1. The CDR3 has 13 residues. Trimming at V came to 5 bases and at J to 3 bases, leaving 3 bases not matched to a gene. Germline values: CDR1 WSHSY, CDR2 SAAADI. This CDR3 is CASSHRGVYEQYV. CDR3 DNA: TGCGCCAGCAGTCACAGGGGGGTCTACGAGCAGTACGTC.

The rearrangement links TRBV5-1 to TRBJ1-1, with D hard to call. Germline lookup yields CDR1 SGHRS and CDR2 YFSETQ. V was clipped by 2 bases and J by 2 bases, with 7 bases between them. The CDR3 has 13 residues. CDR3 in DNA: TGCGCCAGCAGCTTATCAGTTAACACTGAAGCTTTCTTT. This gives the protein CASSLSVNTEAFF.

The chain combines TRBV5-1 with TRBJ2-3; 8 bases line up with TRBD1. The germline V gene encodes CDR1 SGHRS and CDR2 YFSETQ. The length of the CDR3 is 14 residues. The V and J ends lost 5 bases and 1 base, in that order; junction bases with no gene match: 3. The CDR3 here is CASRQGARTDTQYF. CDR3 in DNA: TGCGCCAGCAGGCAGGGGGCCCGCACAGATACGCAGTATTTT.